This note documents a single T cell receptor beta chain sequence. Its antigen is not identified. V lost 7 bases and J lost 6, with 19 bases in between. This CDR3 spans 15 amino acids. Germline-derived CDR1 and CDR2 are SNHLY and FYNNEI. This entry is derived from a study of T-cell memory formation after mild COVID-19. Looking at the study overall: There were largely donor-specific TCR clusters.

TCRdb re-called the 5' RACE reads through MiXCR, storing one row per CDR3 protein. This sample carries 450,000 to 700,000 distinct CDR3 sequences, approximately 19% of them seen once, and the ten largest clones take more than 10%. Regarding the study as a whole: Of the contracting clones, CD4+ ones lay mainly in CM and EM, and CD8+ ones in EMRA. Confirmation was lacking for SARS-CoV-2 specificity of second-wave clones that peaked on day 37.

The chain combines TRBV2 with TRBJ2-1; the D gene is possibly TRBD1 (5 bases). This TCR came from an adult woman who had mild COVID-19 (a few samples of this study predate the infection). Cell type and time point are not known. Sequenced: PBMCs or a T cell subset sorted from them (not recorded which). In DNA form, the CDR3 reads TGTGCCAGCACTAGGAAAAGGCAGGGTGGCAATGAGCAGTTCTTC. As protein: CASTRKRQGGNEQFF.